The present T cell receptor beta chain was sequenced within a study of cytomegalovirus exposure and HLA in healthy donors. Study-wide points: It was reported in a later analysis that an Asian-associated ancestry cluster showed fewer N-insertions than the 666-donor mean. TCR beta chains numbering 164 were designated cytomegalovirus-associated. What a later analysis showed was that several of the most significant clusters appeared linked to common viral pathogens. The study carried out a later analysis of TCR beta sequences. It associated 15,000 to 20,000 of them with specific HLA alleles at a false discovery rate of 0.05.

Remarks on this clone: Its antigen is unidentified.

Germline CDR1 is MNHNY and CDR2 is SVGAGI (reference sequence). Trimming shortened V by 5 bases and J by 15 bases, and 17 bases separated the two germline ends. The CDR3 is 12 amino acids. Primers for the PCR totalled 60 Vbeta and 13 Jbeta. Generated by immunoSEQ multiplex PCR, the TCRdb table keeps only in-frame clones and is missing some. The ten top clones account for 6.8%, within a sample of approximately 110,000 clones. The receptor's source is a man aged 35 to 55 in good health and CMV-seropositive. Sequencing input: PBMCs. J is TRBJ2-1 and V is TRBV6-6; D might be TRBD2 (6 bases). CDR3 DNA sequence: TGTGCCAGCAGTATGGCCCGGAAGGAGGGGTTCTTC. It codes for CASSMARKEGFF.